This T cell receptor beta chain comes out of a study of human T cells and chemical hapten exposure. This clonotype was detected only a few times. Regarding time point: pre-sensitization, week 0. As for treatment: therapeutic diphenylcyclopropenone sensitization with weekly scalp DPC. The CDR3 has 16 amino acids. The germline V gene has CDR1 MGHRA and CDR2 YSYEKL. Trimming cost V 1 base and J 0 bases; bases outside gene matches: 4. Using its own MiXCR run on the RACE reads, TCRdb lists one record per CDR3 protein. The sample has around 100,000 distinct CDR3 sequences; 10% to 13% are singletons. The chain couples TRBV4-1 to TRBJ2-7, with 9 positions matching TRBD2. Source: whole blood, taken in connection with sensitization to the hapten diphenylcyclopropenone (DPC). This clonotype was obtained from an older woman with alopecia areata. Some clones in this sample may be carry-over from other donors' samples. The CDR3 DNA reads TGCGCCAGCAGCCAAGCGGCGGGGGGGCCCTCCTACGAGCAGTACTTC. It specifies CASSQAAGGPSYEQYF.